This passage covers 18 T cell receptor beta chains from one sample sequenced in a study of tumor-infiltrating lymphocytes in localized non-small cell lung cancer. Generated by immunoSEQ multiplex PCR, the TCRdb table keeps only in-frame clones and is missing some. The top ten hold roughly 4.7% of the sample, which has about 12,000 clones, 78% seen once. Input material: lung tumor tissue. These receptors were taken from a human donor with non-small cell lung cancer.

The chain carries TRBV27 and TRBJ2-1; TRBD1 agrees at 9 bases. The germline CDR1 and CDR2 sequences are MNHEY and SMNVEV (reference sequence). This CDR3 is built from 15 residues. V lost 1 base and J lost 7; bases outside the gene matches: 5. CDR3 sequence: CASSLWGQGSNEQFF. DNA for the CDR3: TGTGCCAGCAGTTTATGGGGACAGGGTTCGAATGAGCAGTTCTTC.

The chain employs TRBV5-6 and TRBJ1-4; D gene uncertain. Per germline, CDR1 SGHDT and CDR2 YYEEEE. Trimming left V 1 base short and J 0 bases short, with 7 bases between. This CDR3 is built from 15 residues. The CDR3 protein is CASSLWGATNEKLFF. CDR3 bases: TGTGCCAGCAGCTTGTGGGGAGCAACTAATGAAAAACTGTTTTTT.

The chain has TRBV18 and TRBJ1-2; 9 bases are a match to TRBD1. V trimming: 4 bases; J trimming: 11 bases; junction bases outside the gene matches: 11. The CDR3 sequence is 14 residues long. Germline CDR1 KGHSH, CDR2 LQKENI. CDR3 region: CASSLYGGTGQYTF. The CDR3 nucleotides are TGTGCCAGCTCACTTTATGGCGGGACAGGGCAGTACACCTTC.

The chain employs TRBV5-1 and TRBJ1-4, with D hard to call. Germline loops: CDR1 SGHRS, CDR2 YFSETQ. Between the trimmed V and J ends, which lost 5 bases and 8 bases, there was a span of 7 bases. This CDR3 has 11 amino acids. CDR3 loop: CASSYGEKLFF. In DNA form, the CDR3 reads TGCGCCAGCAGTTACGGGGAAAAACTGTTTTTT.

The chain joins TRBV28 to TRBJ2-5, with D maybe TRBD2 (5 bases). This CDR3 has 17 amino acids. CDR1 is MDHEN, CDR2 SYDVKM, per germline. V gave up 3 bases and J gave up 3 bases, with 20 bases separating them. CDR3 in amino acids: CASSLWLERTTEETQYF. CDR3 DNA: TGTGCCAGCAGTTTGTGGCTGGAGCGGACGACCGAAGAGACCCAGTACTTC.

The chain has TRBV10-3 and TRBJ2-4; D is unclear. Per the germline V gene, CDR1 is ENHRY and CDR2 is SYGVKD. Trimming took 4 bases from V and 0 from J, leaving 13 bases between them. This CDR3 spans 16 amino acids. The CDR3 DNA sequence: TGTGCCATCAGTGCCCAACCCGATTTAGCCAAAAACATTCAGTACTTC. This translates into CAISAQPDLAKNIQYF.

This chain connects TRBV19 to TRBJ1-5; maybe TRBD1 (5 bases). V was shortened by 10 bases and J by 0 bases, with 19 bases between the two germline ends. CDR3 length: 16 residues. The V gene's germline CDR1 is LNHDA and CDR2 SQIVND (reference sequence). CDR3 residues: CATSWRGRPSNQPQHF. DNA for the CDR3: TGTGCCACCTCGTGGAGGGGCAGGCCTAGCAATCAGCCCCAGCATTTT. The full variable domain, with the rest looked up from reference TRBV19 and TRBJ1-5, is DGGITQSPKYLFRKEGQNVTLSCEQNLNHDAMYWYRQDPGQGLRLIYYSQIVNDFQKGDIAEGYSVSREKKESFPLTVTSAQKNPTAFYLCATSWRGRPSNQPQHFGDGTRLSIL.

The chain couples TRBV6-1 to TRBJ2-3; D unclear. V lost 8 bases and J 2 bases, leaving 5 bases between the germline ends. Looked up from germline, CDR1 is MNHNS and CDR2 is SASEGT. CDR3 length: 11 amino acids. The CDR3 coding sequence is TGTGCCAGCCGATACACAGATACGCAGTATTTT. Protein: CASRYTDTQYF.

This clone appeared once. The genes are TRBV6-6 and TRBJ1-2; D gene ambiguous. Looked up from germline, CDR1 is MNHNY and CDR2 is SVGAGI (reference sequence). V was clipped by 0 bases and J by 7 bases, with 3 bases between them. There are 11 residues in the CDR3. CDR3 protein: CASSYSTGYTF. In nucleotides, the CDR3 is TGTGCCAGCAGTTACTCGACTGGCTACACCTTC.

This clone has just one count. The chain couples TRBV7-8 to TRBJ2-1, with D perhaps matching TRBD1 (5 bases). This CDR3 is built from 18 residues. V was trimmed by 5 bases and J by 2 bases, leaving 22 bases between them. CDR1 is SGHVS and CDR2 is FQNEAQ in the germline V gene. The CDR3 sequence: CASSPKIGHLYTYNEQFF. The CDR3 nucleotides are TGTGCCAGCAGCCCCAAGATCGGACACCTCTATACCTACAATGAGCAGTTCTTC.

For the CDR3, the DNA is TGTGCCTGGAGTGTTACCCCCTTCTCAACGGGTGGACTAGCGGGTAAGAGGGGCACAGATACGCAGTATTTT. Translating it yields CAWSVTPFSTGGLAGKRGTDTQYF. The chain joins TRBV30 to TRBJ2-3; 11 bases line up with TRBD2. Germline lookup yields CDR1 GTSNPN and CDR2 SVGIG (reference sequence). V lost 0 bases to trimming and J lost 1 base; unmatched junction nucleotides: 27. This CDR3 has 24 residues.

The chain joins TRBV6-5 to TRBJ2-5, with a weak D call TRBD2 (6 bases). The V and J ends lost 0 bases and 10 bases respectively, with 15 bases between them. This CDR3 spans 14 amino acids. Germline values: CDR1 MNHEY, CDR2 SVGAGI. CDR3 sequence (DNA): TGTGCCAGCAGTTACTCGGGGTCGGGAGCTCTCCAGTACTTC. It is translated as CASSYSGSGALQYF.

The chain employs TRBV7-2 and TRBJ2-5, with D perhaps assigned TRBD1 or TRBD2 (5 bases each). CDR1 and CDR2 (germline): SGHTA, FQGNSA. Trimming stripped 11 bases from V and 5 bases from J, with 21 bases between. There are 14 residues in the CDR3. CDR3 region: CASSTGPLRETQYF. In nucleotides, the CDR3 is TGTGCCTCCAGTACGGGGCCCCTTCGGGAGACCCAGTACTTC.

This clone has just a few counts. The J gene is TRBJ2-3, the V gene TRBV9; the D gene is possibly TRBD1 (5 bases). The CDR3 is made up of 17 amino acids. Deletions cut 0 bases from V and 2 bases from J, with 16 bases between. Germline V gene data show CDR1 as SGDLS and CDR2 as YYNGEE. As DNA, the CDR3 is TGTGCCAGCAGCGTAGGTTCTCAGGGCGGCGTCACAGATACGCAGTATTTT. The encoded protein is CASSVGSQGGVTDTQYF.

The chain combines TRBV5-4 with TRBJ2-7; 12 nucleotides align to TRBD2. The CDR3 covers 16 residues. Trimming cost V 4 bases and J 5 bases; bases outside gene matches: 10. CDR1 and CDR2 from the germline V gene are SGHNT and YYREEE (reference sequence). The CDR3 protein is CASSKLLAGGPHEQYF. CDR3 DNA: TGTGCCAGCAGCAAATTGCTAGCGGGAGGGCCTCACGAGCAGTACTTC.

This chain uses TRBV15 with TRBJ2-5; 8 bases line up with TRBD2. Losses at the gene ends were 5 bases for V and 10 bases for J; bases not matched to a gene: 12. The CDR3 has 14 residues. CDR1 is LNHNV and CDR2 is YYDKDF in the germline V gene (reference sequence). The CDR3 region is CATSVGLGDMGQYF. The CDR3 DNA reads TGTGCCACCAGCGTGGGACTAGGGGATATGGGCCAGTACTTC. Full variable domain (missing parts from reference TRBV15 and TRBJ2-5): DAMVIQNPRYQVTQFGKPVTLSCSQTLNHNVMYWYQQKSSQAPKLLFHYYDKDFNNEADTPDNFQSRRPNTSFCFLDIRSPGLGDTAMYLCATSVGLGDMGQYFGPGTRLLVL.

The V and J genes are TRBV6-5 and TRBJ2-7, with a weak D call TRBD2 (7 bases). Between the trimmed V and J ends, which lost 5 bases and 6 bases, there was a span of 20 bases. The CDR3 totals 15 residues. Germline CDR1 and CDR2: MNHEY and SVGAGI. CDR3 bases: TGTGCCAGCAGTGGCAGAAGGGGGGGAGCGGTCGAGCAGTACTTC. Amino acid sequence: CASSGRRGGAVEQYF.

V gene TRBV7-9 combines with J gene TRBJ2-3; TRBD1 aligns across 8 bases. CDR1 and CDR2 (germline): SEHNR, FQNEAQ (reference sequence). The CDR3 covers 17 residues. The V segment lost 5 bases and the J segment 1 base; nucleotides outside the gene matches: 11. CDR3 bases: TGTGCCAGCAGCCGAGCATCCGGACAGGGCGGCACAGATACGCAGTATTTT. Translation gives CASSRASGQGGTDTQYF.